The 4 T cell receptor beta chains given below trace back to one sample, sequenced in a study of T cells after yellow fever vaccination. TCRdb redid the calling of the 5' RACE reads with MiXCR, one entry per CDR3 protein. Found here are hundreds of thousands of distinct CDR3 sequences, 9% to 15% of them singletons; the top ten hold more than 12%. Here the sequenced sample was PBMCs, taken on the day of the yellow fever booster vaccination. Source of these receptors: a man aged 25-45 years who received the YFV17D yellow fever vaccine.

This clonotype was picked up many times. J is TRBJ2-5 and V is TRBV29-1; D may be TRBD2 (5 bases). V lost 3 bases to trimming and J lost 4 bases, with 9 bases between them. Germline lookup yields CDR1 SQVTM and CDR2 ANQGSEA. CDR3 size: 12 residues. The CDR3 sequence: CSVDTGRETQYF. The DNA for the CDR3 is TGCAGCGTTGATACTGGGAGAGAGACCCAGTACTTC.

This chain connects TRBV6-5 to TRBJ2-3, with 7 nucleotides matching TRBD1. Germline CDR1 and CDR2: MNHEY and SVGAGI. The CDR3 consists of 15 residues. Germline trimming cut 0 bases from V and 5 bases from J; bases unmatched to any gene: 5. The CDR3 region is CASSYSRAGGDTQYF. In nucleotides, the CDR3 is TGTGCCAGCAGTTACTCGAGGGCAGGGGGAGATACGCAGTATTTT.

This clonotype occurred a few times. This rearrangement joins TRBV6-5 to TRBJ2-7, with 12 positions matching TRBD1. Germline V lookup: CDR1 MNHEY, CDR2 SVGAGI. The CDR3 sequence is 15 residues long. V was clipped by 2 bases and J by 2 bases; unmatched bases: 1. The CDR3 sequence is CASSYRDRGPYEQYF. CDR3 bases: TGTGCCAGCAGTTACCGGGACAGGGGGCCCTACGAGCAGTACTTC.

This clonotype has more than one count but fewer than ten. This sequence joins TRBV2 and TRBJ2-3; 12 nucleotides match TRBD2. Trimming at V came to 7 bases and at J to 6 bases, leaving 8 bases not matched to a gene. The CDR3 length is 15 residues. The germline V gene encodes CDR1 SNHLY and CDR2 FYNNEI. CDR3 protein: CASTRATSGSDTQYF. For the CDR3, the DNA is TGTGCCAGCACGCGGGCGACTAGCGGGAGTGATACGCAGTATTTT.